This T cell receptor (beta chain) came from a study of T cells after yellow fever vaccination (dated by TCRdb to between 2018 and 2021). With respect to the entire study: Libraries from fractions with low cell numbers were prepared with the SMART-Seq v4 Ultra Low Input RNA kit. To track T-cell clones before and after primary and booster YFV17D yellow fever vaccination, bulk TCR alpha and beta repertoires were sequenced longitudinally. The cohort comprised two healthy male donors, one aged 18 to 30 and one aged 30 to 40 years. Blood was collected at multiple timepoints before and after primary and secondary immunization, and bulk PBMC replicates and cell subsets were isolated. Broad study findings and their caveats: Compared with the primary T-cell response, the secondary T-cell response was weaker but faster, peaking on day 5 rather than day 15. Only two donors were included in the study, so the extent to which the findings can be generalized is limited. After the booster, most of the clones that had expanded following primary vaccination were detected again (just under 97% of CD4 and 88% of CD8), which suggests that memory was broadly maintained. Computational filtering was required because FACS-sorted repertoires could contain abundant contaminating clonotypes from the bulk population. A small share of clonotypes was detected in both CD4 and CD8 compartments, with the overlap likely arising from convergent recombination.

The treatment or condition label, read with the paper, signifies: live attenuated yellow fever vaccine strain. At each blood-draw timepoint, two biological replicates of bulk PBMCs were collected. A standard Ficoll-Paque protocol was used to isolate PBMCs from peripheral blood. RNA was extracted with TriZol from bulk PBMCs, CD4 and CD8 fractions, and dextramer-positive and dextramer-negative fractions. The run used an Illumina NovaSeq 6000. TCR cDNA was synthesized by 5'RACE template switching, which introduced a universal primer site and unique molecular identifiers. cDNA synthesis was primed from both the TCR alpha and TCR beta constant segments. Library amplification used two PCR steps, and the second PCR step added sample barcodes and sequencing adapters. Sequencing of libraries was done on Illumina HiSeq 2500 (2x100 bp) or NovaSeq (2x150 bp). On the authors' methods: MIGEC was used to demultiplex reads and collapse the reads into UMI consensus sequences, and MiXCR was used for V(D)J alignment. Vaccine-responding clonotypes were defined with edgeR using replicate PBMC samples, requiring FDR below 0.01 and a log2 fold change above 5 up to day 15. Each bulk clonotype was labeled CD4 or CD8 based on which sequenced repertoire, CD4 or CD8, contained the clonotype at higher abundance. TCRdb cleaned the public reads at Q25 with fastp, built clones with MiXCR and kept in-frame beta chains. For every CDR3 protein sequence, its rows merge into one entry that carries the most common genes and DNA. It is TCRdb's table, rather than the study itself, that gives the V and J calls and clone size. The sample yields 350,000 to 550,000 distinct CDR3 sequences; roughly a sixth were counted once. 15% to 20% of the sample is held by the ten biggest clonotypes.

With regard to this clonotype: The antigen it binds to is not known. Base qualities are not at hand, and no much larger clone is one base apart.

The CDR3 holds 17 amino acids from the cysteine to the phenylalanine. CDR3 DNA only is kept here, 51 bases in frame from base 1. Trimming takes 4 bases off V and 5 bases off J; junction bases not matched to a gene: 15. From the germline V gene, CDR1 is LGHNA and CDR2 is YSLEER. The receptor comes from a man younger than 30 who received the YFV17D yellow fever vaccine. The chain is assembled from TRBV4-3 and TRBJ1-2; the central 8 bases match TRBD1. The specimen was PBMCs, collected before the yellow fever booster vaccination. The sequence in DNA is TGCGCCAGCAGCCGCTTCAGGGGGCCCTACTATGTGTATGGCTACACCTTC. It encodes CASSRFRGPYYVYGYTF.